This passage covers 30 T cell receptor beta chains from one sample sequenced in a study of T cell changes during pregnancy in multiple sclerosis (dated by TCRdb to about 2019). Libraries were prepared through the immunoSEQ multiplex PCR assay. This is the immuneACCESS table as TCRdb keeps it, with only in-frame sequences that have V and J called. A part of the clones is gone; compared with another copy, unresolved V genes explain less than half, and the rest is unexplained. The sample contains about 8,500 clones, nearly 90% of them found a single time. The top ten clonotypes cover around 9.6% of the sample. Sequenced here: CD8+ T cells from peripheral blood mononuclear cells, sampled in the first trimester of pregnancy. These receptors were taken from a female donor in good health, enrolled as a control in a pregnancy study.

The rearrangement uses TRBV27 and TRBJ2-7; 8 nucleotides align to TRBD2. Germline V gene sequence: CDR1 MNHEY, CDR2 SMNVEV (reference sequence). The CDR3 has 16 amino acids. V trimming: 5 bases; J trimming: 3 bases; junction bases outside the gene matches: 12. In DNA, the CDR3 is TGTGCCAGCAGTCCCGTCGTAATAGCGGGAAACTACGAGCAGTACTTC. Its translation is CASSPVVIAGNYEQYF.

A single count supports this clone. This chain joins TRBV19 and TRBJ2-7; 9 positions match TRBD1. CDR3 length equals 13 residues. Germline CDR1 reads LNHDA; CDR2 reads SQIVND (reference sequence). J lost 3 bases, V lost 10 bases, and 7 bases had no gene match. The CDR3 loop reads CATEGDRDYEQYF. The CDR3 nucleotides are TGTGCCACCGAAGGGGACAGGGACTACGAGCAGTACTTC.

The V and J genes are TRBV7-9 and TRBJ1-1; D is possibly TRBD1 (6 bases). The germline gives CDR1 SEHNR, CDR2 FQNEAQ (reference sequence). Trimming cost V 2 bases and J 3 bases, with 13 bases left between them. The CDR3 has 15 amino acids. The CDR3 here is CASSLSGQGYTEAFF. CDR3 DNA sequence: TGTGCCAGCAGCTTATCGGGCCAGGGGTACACTGAAGCTTTCTTT.

The chain couples TRBV30 to TRBJ2-2, with a tentative D call TRBD1 (6 bases). The germline V gene encodes CDR1 GTSNPN and CDR2 SVGIG (reference sequence). Trimming took off 0 bases at V and 3 bases at J, with 11 bases between the two ends. The CDR3 covers 15 residues. CDR3 in amino acids: CAWSVSWTDTGELFF. In DNA form, the CDR3 reads TGTGCCTGGAGTGTATCCTGGACAGACACCGGGGAGCTGTTTTTT.

This clone has more than one count but fewer than ten. The J gene is TRBJ1-1, the V gene TRBV27; TRBD1 is a possible D gene (5 bases). CDR1 MNHEY and CDR2 SMNVEV come from the germline V gene (reference sequence). The CDR3 runs to 13 residues. V was clipped by 3 bases and J by 1 base, with 6 bases between them. The CDR3 region has the DNA TGTGCCAGCAGTTTCCAGGGGAACACTGAAGCTTTCTTT. Protein product: CASSFQGNTEAFF.

The chain is built from TRBV29-1 and TRBJ1-2; possibly TRBD1 for D (6 bases). CDR3 length: 12 residues. CDR1 SQVTM and CDR2 ANQGSEA come from the germline V gene. V lost 6 bases and J 1 base, leaving 9 bases between the germline ends. DNA of the CDR3: TGCAGCGTCTTGGACAGTAACTATGGCTACACCTTC. It is translated as CSVLDSNYGYTF.

V and J are TRBV7-6 and TRBJ2-5; D not certain. Trimming removed 5 bases from V and 2 bases from J, with 6 bases in between. Germline V gene data show CDR1 as SGHVS and CDR2 as FNYEAQ. This CDR3 contains 12 residues. CDR3: CASSLLQETQYF. For the CDR3, the DNA is TGTGCCAGCAGCCTCCTTCAAGAGACCCAGTACTTC.

J is TRBJ2-2 and V is TRBV5-1; D uncertain. The CDR3 runs 13 residues. Trimming took off 0 bases at V and 5 bases at J, with 5 bases between the two ends. CDR1 SGHRS and CDR2 YFSETQ come from the germline V gene. This CDR3 is CASSLDETGELFF. CDR3 coding DNA: TGCGCCAGCAGCTTGGATGAGACCGGGGAGCTGTTTTTT.

The chain couples TRBV19 to TRBJ1-1; no definite D call. This CDR3 comprises 14 residues. Trimming took 0 bases from V and 5 from J, leaving 10 bases between them. CDR1 and CDR2 (germline): LNHDA, SQIVND (reference sequence). The DNA for the CDR3 is TGTGCCAGTAGTATAGATATGGAGGTAACTGAAGCTTTCTTT. This sequence encodes CASSIDMEVTEAFF.

This clone was seen a single time. V is TRBV28 and J is TRBJ2-5; 8 nucleotides agree with TRBD1. The CDR3 is 17 residues long. The V gene end was trimmed by 8 bases and the J gene end by 0 bases; junction bases not matched to a gene: 14. From germline, CDR1 is MDHEN and CDR2 SYDVKM. Here the CDR3 reads CASPTGVFLSYQETQYF. The CDR3 DNA sequence: TGTGCCAGCCCGACAGGGGTTTTCCTTTCGTACCAAGAGACCCAGTACTTC.

This chain links TRBV6-4 with TRBJ2-2, with 9 bases aligning to TRBD2. Germline V CDR1 and CDR2: MRHNA, SNTAGT. With V trimmed by 3 bases and J by 5 bases, 7 bases remained unmatched. The CDR3 has 16 amino acids. The CDR3 protein is CASSEGGLAATGELFF. CDR3 nucleotides: TGTGCCAGCAGTGAAGGGGGACTAGCCGCAACCGGGGAGCTGTTTTTT.

The V gene is TRBV5-6, the J gene TRBJ1-6, with 8 bases fitting TRBD1. J gave up 7 bases and V 4 bases, and 7 bases lay outside the gene matches. Germline CDR1 is SGHDT and CDR2 is YYEEEE. CDR3 size: 15 residues. The CDR3 sequence is CASSTNDRGNSPLHF. In DNA form, the CDR3 reads TGTGCCAGCAGCACCAACGACAGGGGAAATTCACCCCTCCACTTT.

The gene calls are TRBV9 and TRBJ1-6, with TRBD1 as a possible D gene (5 bases). V lost 3 bases and J lost 7, with 17 bases in between. Germline V gene sequence: CDR1 SGDLS, CDR2 YYNGEE. This CDR3 is 16 amino acids long. DNA of the CDR3: TGTGCCAGCAGCGCCAACGGGCAGGGCCTCAATTCACCCCTCCACTTT. Amino acids: CASSANGQGLNSPLHF.

This clone was counted once. CDR3 sequence (DNA): TGTGCCAGCAGTTTTGGAGGGTCCTACGAGCAGTACTTC. Encoded protein: CASSFGGSYEQYF. The chain employs TRBV28 and TRBJ2-7, with a weak D call TRBD2 (6 bases). The CDR3 has 13 residues. The germline gives CDR1 MDHEN, CDR2 SYDVKM. V dropped 3 bases and J dropped 1 base, with 7 bases sitting between them.

This clone appeared a single time. This chain connects TRBV7-8 to TRBJ1-1; D is unresolved. CDR1 and CDR2 from the germline V gene are SGHVS and FQNEAQ. This CDR3 comprises 16 residues. Deletions cut 5 bases from V and 1 base from J, with 17 bases between. CDR3 region: CASSRPAVETNTEAFF. CDR3 bases: TGTGCCAGCAGCCGACCGGCGGTTGAAACGAACACTGAAGCTTTCTTT.

The chain recombines TRBV7-2 with TRBJ2-7, with no clear D. In germline, CDR1 is SGHTA, CDR2 FQGNSA. The V end lost 3 bases, the J end lost 3 bases, and 9 bases lay between the germline ends. There are 13 residues in the CDR3. The CDR3 reads CASSLLGFYEQYF. The DNA of the CDR3 is TGTGCCAGCAGCTTGTTGGGCTTCTACGAGCAGTACTTC.

This sequence joins TRBV4-1 and TRBJ2-6; a possible D gene is TRBD2 (5 bases). This CDR3 contains 17 residues. V lost 0 bases to trimming and J lost 4 bases, with 13 bases between them. Germline-derived CDR1 and CDR2 are MGHRA and YSYEKL. The CDR3 region has the DNA TGCGCCAGCAGCCAAGATCCCGAGGGATCCGGGGCCAACGTCCTGACTTTC. It encodes CASSQDPEGSGANVLTF.

This chain joins TRBV6-1 and TRBJ2-3; 9 bases are shared with TRBD2. This CDR3 has 15 amino acids. Looked up from germline, CDR1 is MNHNS and CDR2 is SASEGT. V lost 4 bases to trimming and J lost 2 bases; unmatched junction nucleotides: 4. CDR3 sequence (DNA): TGTGCCAGCAGTGGATTAGCGGGAGCCACAGATACGCAGTATTTT. This codes for CASSGLAGATDTQYF.

The chain combines TRBV7-8 with TRBJ2-7; D might be TRBD1 (6 bases). This CDR3 spans 15 amino acids. Germline V CDR1 and CDR2: SGHVS, FQNEAQ. Deletions cut 2 bases from V and 3 bases from J, with 14 bases between. The CDR3 DNA follows: TGTGCCAGCAGCTTAACCCCCCAAGGGGGCTACGAGCAGTACTTC. This encodes CASSLTPQGGYEQYF.

This clone was counted a few times. The rearrangement uses TRBV4-2 and TRBJ1-1, with a weak D call TRBD1 (5 bases). This CDR3 is built from 15 residues. The V end lost 0 bases, the J end lost 4 bases, and 12 bases lay between the germline ends. CDR1 and CDR2 from the germline V gene are LGHNA and YNFKEQ. The CDR3 DNA reads as TGTGCCAGCAGCCAAGATTGGAAAGGGGTCACTGAAGCTTTCTTT. Translation gives CASSQDWKGVTEAFF.

V usage is TRBV7-8 and J usage is TRBJ1-2, with 8 bases aligning to TRBD1. Trimming removed 2 bases from V and 8 bases from J; junction bases left unmatched: 10. This CDR3 contains 15 residues. The germline V gene encodes CDR1 SGHVS and CDR2 FQNEAQ. The chain's CDR3 is CASSLSTPQGAGYTF. The CDR3 DNA reads as TGTGCCAGCAGCTTAAGTACGCCGCAGGGGGCAGGCTACACCTTC.

The V call is TRBV30, the J call TRBJ1-6; no reliable D call. Between the trimmed V and J ends, which lost 0 bases and 5 bases, there was a span of 8 bases. This CDR3 comprises 14 residues. Germline-derived CDR1 and CDR2 are GTSNPN and SVGIG (reference sequence). The chain's CDR3 is CAWSVTPDNSPLHF. In DNA form, the CDR3 reads TGTGCCTGGAGTGTAACCCCAGATAATTCACCCCTCCACTTT.

This chain connects TRBV6-4 to TRBJ2-7; 9 bases fit TRBD2. V lost 4 bases and J lost 3; bases outside the gene matches: 7. The CDR3 consists of 15 residues. Germline CDR1 is MRHNA and CDR2 is SNTAGT. The CDR3 loop is CASSAGLAGFYEQYF. The DNA of the CDR3 is TGTGCCAGCAGTGCCGGTCTAGCGGGATTCTACGAGCAGTACTTC.

The chain employs TRBV27 and TRBJ2-4; TRBD1 is a possible D gene (5 bases). The CDR3 extends over 17 amino acids. Germline V lookup: CDR1 MNHEY, CDR2 SMNVEV (reference sequence). V was cut by 0 bases and J by 1 base, with 13 bases left in between. CDR3 amino acids: CASSLSVAGMAKNIQYF. In DNA form, the CDR3 reads TGTGCCAGCAGTTTATCAGTGGCAGGGATGGCCAAAAACATTCAGTACTTC.

This chain uses TRBV7-9 with TRBJ1-2, with unresolved D. Germline CDR1 SEHNR, CDR2 FQNEAQ (reference sequence). The V and J ends lost 5 bases and 0 bases respectively, with 19 bases between them. The CDR3 has 17 residues. This CDR3 is CASSPPGVLRPNYGYTF. The CDR3 region has the DNA TGTGCCAGCAGCCCCCCGGGTGTGTTAAGGCCTAACTATGGCTACACCTTC.

The chain uses TRBV5-4 and TRBJ2-7; 11 nucleotides agree with TRBD2. V was clipped by 2 bases and J by 5 bases; unmatched bases: 6. This CDR3 comprises 15 residues. Germline loops: CDR1 SGHNT, CDR2 YYREEE (reference sequence). The DNA for the CDR3 is TGTGCCAGCAGCTTTTTACTAGCGGGGGTCCACGAGCAGTACTTC. This gives the protein CASSFLLAGVHEQYF.

The gene calls are TRBV7-2 and TRBJ2-1, with a tentative D call TRBD2 (5 bases). V dropped 1 base and J dropped 6 bases, with 13 bases sitting between them. This CDR3 is 15 amino acids long. Germline lookup yields CDR1 SGHTA and CDR2 FQGNSA. The CDR3 reads CASSLDLAGGNEQFF. CDR3 nucleotide sequence: TGTGCCAGCAGCTTAGATTTGGCGGGCGGCAATGAGCAGTTCTTC.

V and J are TRBV27 and TRBJ1-5; D gene uncertain. V was trimmed by 2 bases and J by 7 bases, leaving 9 bases between them. Per germline, CDR1 MNHEY and CDR2 SMNVEV (reference sequence). This CDR3 is built from 13 residues. The CDR3 loop reads CASSLTINQPQHF. The CDR3 DNA sequence: TGTGCCAGCAGTTTAACTATAAACCAGCCCCAGCATTTT.

V and J are TRBV9 and TRBJ2-1; no firm D call. This CDR3 has 17 amino acids. Between the trimmed V and J ends, which lost 4 bases and 0 bases, there was a span of 17 bases. Germline V lookup: CDR1 SGDLS, CDR2 YYNGEE. The DNA of the CDR3 is TGTGCCAGCAGCCCATCACGAGAGGTCAACTCCTACAATGAGCAGTTCTTC. Its protein product is CASSPSREVNSYNEQFF.

J is TRBJ2-5 and V is TRBV14; 8 bases match TRBD2. CDR3 length equals 16 residues. With 4 bases clipped from V and 4 bases from J, the junction kept 11 bases outside the gene matches. The germline CDR1 and CDR2 sequences are SGHDN and FVKESK. CDR3 bases: TGTGCCAGCAGCCGTGTTTGGGGACTAGATAGAGAGACCCAGTACTTC. Translated, it gives CASSRVWGLDRETQYF.